What follows are 22 T cell receptor beta chains derived from one specimen sequenced in a study of cytomegalovirus exposure and HLA in healthy donors. The study ran its PCR with 60 Vbeta and 13 Jbeta primers. Data came from immunoSEQ multiplex PCR; TCRdb stores just in-frame clones and leaves some out. This sample has about 94,000 clones, with 79% found just once. Sequencing used PBMCs. These receptors came from a woman in her thirties or forties in good health and CMV-seronegative.

This clone showed up just a few times. This chain joins TRBV6-5 and TRBJ2-2; tentatively, D is TRBD1 (6 bases). Germline values: CDR1 MNHEY, CDR2 SVGAGI. The CDR3 length is 14 residues. With 7 bases removed from V and 2 bases from J, the gap between germline ends came to 11 bases. DNA of the CDR3: TGTGCCAGCACCCGGACAGCAAACACCGGGGAGCTGTTTTTT. It is translated as CASTRTANTGELFF.

The V call is TRBV5-1, the J call TRBJ2-5; the D gene is possibly TRBD1 (8 bases). Trimming removed 4 bases from V and 5 bases from J, with 18 bases in between. The CDR3 has 15 amino acids. Germline CDR1 is SGHRS and CDR2 is YFSETQ. CDR3 in amino acids: CASSLDRAGVETQYF. The CDR3, as DNA: TGCGCCAGCAGCCTGGACAGGGCGGGGGTGGAGACCCAGTACTTC.

Comments on this clone: Compared with germline, one end of the junction differs, possibly owing to a read error. This chain links TRBV7-2 with TRBJ1-2; tentatively, D is TRBD1 (5 bases). The CDR3 consists of 17 residues. Germline-derived CDR1 and CDR2 are SGHTA and FQGNSA. The CDR3 spells CASSLRDWGGFNYGYPF. The CDR3 DNA sequence: TGTGCCAGCAGCTTAAGGGACTGGGGGGGATTTAACTATGGCTACCCCTTC.

This rearrangement joins TRBV4-1 to TRBJ1-2, with D possibly being TRBD1 (6 bases). CDR1 and CDR2 (germline): MGHRA, YSYEKL. Trimming took 10 bases from V and 2 from J, leaving 17 bases between them. CDR3 size: 14 residues. CDR3 in amino acids: CATKGSQGNYGYTF. The CDR3 DNA sequence: TGCGCCACCAAGGGGAGTCAGGGGAACTATGGCTACACCTTC.

The rearrangement links TRBV7-2 to TRBJ2-7, with TRBD1 as a possible D gene (6 bases). This CDR3 is built from 13 residues. Trimming took 6 bases from V and 3 from J, leaving 12 bases between them. The germline V gene has CDR1 SGHTA and CDR2 FQGNSA. CDR3 amino acids: CASRDRPNYEQYF. In DNA form, the CDR3 reads TGTGCCAGCAGAGACAGGCCGAACTACGAGCAGTACTTC.

This chain joins TRBV30 and TRBJ2-1; 14 bases map to TRBD2. V lost 2 bases and J lost 0; bases outside the gene matches: 15. The germline gives CDR1 GTSNPN, CDR2 SVGIG (reference sequence). CDR3 length: 21 amino acids. The CDR3 sequence is CAWSFARTSGGPKNSYNEQFF. The CDR3 nucleotides are TGTGCCTGGAGTTTCGCTCGGACTAGCGGGGGGCCTAAAAACTCCTACAATGAGCAGTTCTTC.

Judged by abundance, this clone is medium-sized. The genes are TRBV6-4 and TRBJ2-3; 10 bases agree with TRBD2. Trimming removed 0 bases from V and 4 bases from J; junction bases left unmatched: 1. In germline, CDR1 is MRHNA, CDR2 SNTAGT. This CDR3 comprises 15 residues. CDR3 DNA sequence: TGTGCCAGCAGTGACTCAGCGGGGGGGCCAGATACGCAGTATTTT. Its translation: CASSDSAGGPDTQYF.

The chain combines TRBV18 with TRBJ1-1; possibly TRBD1 for D (6 bases). There are 15 residues in the CDR3. The V end was cut by 2 bases, the J end by 0 bases, with 10 bases between. Germline V gives CDR1 KGHSH, CDR2 LQKENI. CDR3 coding DNA: TGTGCCAGCTCACCAGGGGCAGGGGTGAACACTGAAGCTTTCTTT. This codes for CASSPGAGVNTEAFF. Combining the CDR3 with reference TRBV18 and TRBJ1-1 gives the whole variable domain NAGVMQNPRHLVRRRGQEARLRCSPMKGHSHVYWYRQLPEEGLKFMVYLQKENIIDESGMPKERFSAEFPKEGPSILRIQQVVRGDSAAYFCASSPGAGVNTEAFFGQGTRLTVV.

V is TRBV30 and J is TRBJ1-3, with a possible D match to TRBD1 (6 bases). This CDR3 has 12 residues. CDR1 and CDR2 (germline): GTSNPN, SVGIG (reference sequence). The V end lost 5 bases, the J end lost 4 bases, and 9 bases lay between the germline ends. CDR3 protein: CAWGQFGNTIYF. The CDR3 DNA follows: TGTGCCTGGGGACAGTTCGGAAACACCATATATTTT.

The chain recombines TRBV11-3 with TRBJ2-1; 9 bases line up with TRBD2. V was clipped by 2 bases and J by 8 bases; unmatched bases: 10. This CDR3 is built from 16 residues. Germline lookup yields CDR1 SGHNT and CDR2 YENEEA. Here the CDR3 reads CASSLRGRGGLDEQFF. CDR3 DNA: TGTGCCAGCAGCTTAAGGGGGCGGGGGGGCTTAGATGAGCAGTTCTTC.

This clone was detected a few times. The gene calls are TRBV9 and TRBJ2-3, with TRBD1 as a possible D gene (7 bases). Per the germline V gene, CDR1 is SGDLS and CDR2 is YYNGEE. Deletions cut 4 bases from V and 2 bases from J, with 14 bases between. The CDR3 length is 15 residues. In DNA, the CDR3 is TGTGCCAGCAGCCTCAGGGGGGAACCCACAGATACGCAGTATTTT. Its translation: CASSLRGEPTDTQYF.

Only a few counts were recorded for this clone. V and J are TRBV16 and TRBJ2-2; TRBD1 matches at 7 bases. After removal of 0 bases from V and 5 bases from J, the junction contained 3 bases not matched to a gene. The CDR3 is 15 amino acids. Looked up from germline, CDR1 is KGHSY and CDR2 is FQNENV. For the CDR3, the DNA is TGTGCCAGCAGCCAATCAGCCAGGGGGACCGGGGAGCTGTTTTTT. Translated, it gives CASSQSARGTGELFF.

The V and J genes are TRBV13 and TRBJ1-6, with D uncertain. The V gene lost 5 bases and the J gene lost 9 bases, with 11 bases spanning the gap. CDR1 and CDR2 from the germline V gene are PRHDT and FYEKMQ (reference sequence). The CDR3 spans 13 residues. This chain's CDR3 is CASSLAGFSPLHF. The DNA for the CDR3 is TGTGCCAGCAGCCTCGCCGGGTTTTCACCCCTCCACTTT.

The gene calls are TRBV5-4 and TRBJ1-1; possible D gene TRBD1, 6 bases. The CDR3 extends over 17 amino acids. Germline V gene sequence: CDR1 SGHNT, CDR2 YYREEE (reference sequence). V was clipped by 0 bases and J by 4 bases, with 19 bases between them. The DNA for the CDR3 is TGTGCCAGCAGCTTGGACTTGGGGCAGGGGCTAATCACTGAAGCTTTCTTT. Protein: CASSLDLGQGLITEAFF.

This clone was seen more than once but under ten times. The chain has TRBV6-6 and TRBJ1-1; unclear D gene. The germline V gene encodes CDR1 MNHNY and CDR2 SVGAGI (reference sequence). Trimming cost V 2 bases and J 0 bases, with 10 bases left between them. The CDR3 loop spans 15 amino acids. This CDR3 is CASSYGQAMNTEAFF. DNA for the CDR3: TGTGCCAGCAGTTACGGGCAGGCTATGAACACTGAAGCTTTCTTT.

This chain joins TRBV5-5 and TRBJ1-6, with 9 bases lining up with TRBD1. This CDR3 is 16 amino acids long. The trim removed 4 bases at V and 9 bases at J, leaving 11 bases unmatched. Germline-derived CDR1 and CDR2 are SGHKS and YYEKEE (reference sequence). The CDR3 spells CASSLWTGDMGSPLHF. The DNA of the CDR3 is TGTGCCAGCAGCCTTTGGACAGGGGATATGGGTTCACCCCTCCACTTT. The full variable domain, with the rest looked up from reference TRBV5-5 and TRBJ1-6, is DAGVTQSPTHLIKTRGQQVTLRCSPISGHKSVSWYQQVLGQGPQFIFQYYEKEERGRGNFPDRFSARQFPNYSSELNVNALLLGDSALYLCASSLWTGDMGSPLHFGNGTRLTVT.

The rearrangement joins TRBV7-2 to TRBJ1-6; TRBD1 agrees at 7 bases. CDR1 and CDR2 (germline): SGHTA, FQGNSA. J lost 6 bases, V lost 5 bases, and 13 bases had no gene match. The CDR3 spans 17 residues. CDR3 DNA: TGTGCCAGCAGCCAACAGGCACAGGGGATAGGTAATTCACCCCTCCACTTT. Protein sequence: CASSQQAQGIGNSPLHF.

The chain uses TRBV7-2 and TRBJ1-5; D uncertain. The V gene's germline CDR1 is SGHTA and CDR2 FQGNSA. The CDR3 length is 15 residues. V gave up 5 bases and J gave up 6 bases, with 17 bases separating them. CDR3 sequence: CASSEGVGQPQPQHF. In DNA form, the CDR3 reads TGTGCCAGCAGCGAAGGTGTTGGGCAACCTCAGCCCCAGCATTTT.

The chain combines TRBV7-2 with TRBJ1-5, with 7 nucleotides matching TRBD1. Germline lookup yields CDR1 SGHTA and CDR2 FQGNSA. The V gene end was trimmed by 2 bases and the J gene end by 6 bases; junction bases not matched to a gene: 7. The CDR3 is 15 amino acids. The CDR3 coding sequence is TGTGCCAGCAGCTTAAAGACAGGGTGGCCTCAGCCCCAGCATTTT. This codes for CASSLKTGWPQPQHF.

This chain connects TRBV6-5 to TRBJ1-3; D remains ambiguous. Germline V gene data show CDR1 as MNHEY and CDR2 as SVGAGI. The CDR3 is 16 amino acids. V dropped 0 bases and J dropped 1 base, with 10 bases sitting between them. The CDR3 here is CASSYSERASGNTIYF. CDR3 coding DNA: TGTGCCAGCAGTTACTCAGAAAGAGCATCTGGAAACACCATATATTTT.

The V gene is TRBV6-1, the J gene TRBJ1-5; 8 positions agree with TRBD1. Germline V gene sequence: CDR1 MNHNS, CDR2 SASEGT. The CDR3 covers 18 residues. J lost 2 bases, V lost 2 bases, and 11 bases had no gene match. CDR3 protein: CASSEKRTGSFGNQPQHF. The CDR3 region has the DNA TGTGCCAGCAGTGAAAAGAGGACAGGGAGCTTCGGCAATCAGCCCCAGCATTTT.

The J gene is TRBJ2-7, the V gene TRBV14; D gene ambiguous. The V and J ends lost 4 bases and 0 bases respectively, with 4 bases between them. Per germline, CDR1 SGHDN and CDR2 FVKESK. The CDR3 has 12 amino acids. The CDR3 region is CASSLSSYEQYF. The DNA of the CDR3 is TGTGCCAGCAGCCTTAGCTCCTACGAGCAGTACTTC.